Listed here is a single T cell receptor beta chain. Profiled with immunoSEQ multiplex PCR; TCRdb holds only in-frame clones, not every one. Of around 130,000 clones listed, 85% to 90% were seen once; the top ten hold approximately 7%. Germline V gene data show CDR1 as SGHRS and CDR2 as YFSETQ. The CDR3 sequence is 14 residues long. V was cut by 4 bases and J by 6 bases, with 17 bases left in between. These data come from a study of radiotherapy plus CTLA-4 blockade in lung cancer. The input for sequencing was peripheral blood, taken from a patient treated with radiotherapy plus ipilimumab. The clonotype originates from a human donor with non-small cell lung cancer that progressed on radiotherapy plus ipilimumab. This chain uses TRBV5-1 with TRBJ2-7, with a weak D call TRBD2 (5 bases). The CDR3 nucleotides are TGCGCCAGCAGCCGGGGTGGGGAATCGGGCGAGCAGTACTTC. Protein product: CASSRGGESGEQYF. Full variable domain (remainder filled in from reference TRBV5-1 and TRBJ2-7): KAGVTQTPRYLIKTRGQQVTLSCSPISGHRSVSWYQQTPGQGLQFLFEYFSETQRNKGNFPGRFSGRQFSNSRSEMNVSTLELGDSALYLCASSRGGESGEQYFGPGTRLTVT.